The T cell receptor (beta chain) described here comes from a study of blood T cell repertoires in COVID-19. At the level of the study: Sample material is recorded as cDNA or gDNA derived from T cells, B-cell-depleted T cells, or PBMCs.

Authors' methods: Scientists estimated how many nucleated cells there were by amplifying reference gene primers. Repertoires were generated with immunoSEQ multiplex PCR, while TCRdb's copy carries only in-frame clones and drops some. V, J and clone size reflect that table, while D and trimming were determined from the DNA. Here the sample spans 150,000 to 200,000 clones, roughly 84% being singletons. The CDR3 sequence is 13 residues long. Per the germline V gene, CDR1 is KGHDR and CDR2 is SFDVKD. V shed 5 bases, J shed 6 bases, and the junction held 5 bases outside the gene matches. Sequencing was done on a sample of peripheral blood. The chain uses TRBV24-1 and TRBJ1-2; the match to TRBD1 covers 7 bases. The origin of this receptor is a woman aged 80 or over with acute or convalescent COVID-19. The CDR3: CATSGQGVHGYTF. In DNA, the CDR3 is TGTGCCACCAGTGGCCAGGGGGTCCATGGCTACACCTTC.